The 25 T cell receptor beta chains reported below all come from one sample, sequenced in a study of PD-1 blockade in mismatch repair-deficient tumors (TCRdb year 2017). Library preparation used the immunoSEQ multiplex PCR assay. In TCRdb, the immuneACCESS table is reduced to in-frame sequences with V and J assigned. These tables do not hold every clone; where another copy was compared, an unresolved V gene accounts for under half, and the others remain unexplained. The sample includes more than 50,000 clones, with 70% to 90% observed a single time. The ten biggest clones cover roughly 14% of the sample. Sequenced material: peripheral blood, taken 52 weeks after starting pembrolizumab. The receptors originated from an adult with mismatch repair-deficient cancer.

The genes are TRBV5-1 and TRBJ2-2; 11 bases align to TRBD2. The germline gives CDR1 SGHRS, CDR2 YFSETQ. This CDR3 contains 16 residues. Trimming cost V 5 bases and J 4 bases; bases outside gene matches: 7. This CDR3 reads CASSSTSGSLTGELFF. As DNA, the CDR3 is TGCGCCAGCAGTTCTACTAGCGGGAGTCTCACCGGGGAGCTGTTTTTT.

The rearrangement joins TRBV7-8 to TRBJ2-3, with TRBD2 matching over 15 bases. This CDR3 is built from 17 residues. The V and J ends lost 5 bases and 2 bases, in that order; junction bases with no gene match: 5. Germline V CDR1 and CDR2: SGHVS, FQNEAQ. CDR3: CASSLGLAGGTTDTQYF. In DNA, the CDR3 is TGTGCCAGCAGCCTGGGACTAGCGGGAGGTACCACAGATACGCAGTATTTT. Full variable domain (missing parts from reference TRBV7-8 and TRBJ2-3): GAGVSQSPRYKVAKRGQDVALRCDPISGHVSLFWYQQALGQGPEFLTYFQNEAQLDKSGLPSDRFFAERPEGSVSTLKIQRTQQEDSAVYLCASSLGLAGGTTDTQYFGPGTRLTVL.

V and J are TRBV27 and TRBJ1-1; the D is unclear. Between the trimmed V and J ends, which lost 2 bases and 5 bases, there was a span of 9 bases. The CDR3 length is 13 residues. Germline V gives CDR1 MNHEY, CDR2 SMNVEV (reference sequence). This CDR3 reads CASSLGRRTEAFF. CDR3 DNA sequence: TGTGCCAGCAGTTTAGGACGGAGGACTGAAGCTTTCTTT.

The chain employs TRBV4-1 and TRBJ2-7; 7 bases fit TRBD1. With 4 bases clipped from V and 3 bases from J, the junction kept 6 bases outside the gene matches. Germline V gene lookup returns CDR1 MGHRA and CDR2 YSYEKL. The CDR3 spans 14 residues. The CDR3 sequence: CASSPRQGNYEQYF. The CDR3 region has the DNA TGCGCCAGCAGCCCTAGACAGGGTAACTACGAGCAGTACTTC.

The genes are TRBV7-9 and TRBJ2-5, with 8 bases matching TRBD1. The length of the CDR3 is 16 residues. The V and J ends lost 5 bases and 2 bases, in that order; junction bases with no gene match: 10. Germline V gene sequence: CDR1 SEHNR, CDR2 FQNEAQ (reference sequence). The CDR3 here is CASSLRDRSSQETQYF. As DNA, the CDR3 is TGTGCCAGCAGCCTACGGGACAGGAGTAGTCAAGAGACCCAGTACTTC.

The genes are TRBV28 and TRBJ2-1; 8 bases match TRBD2. The CDR3 has 16 residues. CDR1 MDHEN and CDR2 SYDVKM come from the germline V gene. V lost 5 bases and J lost 8; bases outside the gene matches: 14. This chain's CDR3 is CASSRHGLARLDEQFF. The CDR3 DNA reads TGTGCCAGCAGTCGCCACGGACTAGCACGGTTGGATGAGCAGTTCTTC.

This clone was seen ten or more times. V and J are TRBV28 and TRBJ2-3, with D possibly matching TRBD1 (5 bases). V lost 5 bases, J lost 4 bases, and 19 bases lay in between. The CDR3 runs to 16 residues. CDR1 MDHEN and CDR2 SYDVKM come from the germline V gene. This CDR3 reads CASSVSADSSPDTQYF. The CDR3 coding sequence is TGTGCCAGCAGTGTTTCGGCCGACAGCTCCCCAGATACGCAGTATTTT.

J is TRBJ1-1 and V is TRBV27; D gene unclear. CDR3 size: 14 residues. Germline CDR1 MNHEY, CDR2 SMNVEV (reference sequence). V lost 3 bases to trimming and J lost 5 bases, with 13 bases between them. CDR3 sequence reads: CASSLGGIGTEAFF. In DNA form, the CDR3 reads TGTGCCAGCAGTTTGGGAGGAATTGGGACTGAAGCTTTCTTT.

The chain uses TRBV14 and TRBJ2-7, with a tentative D call TRBD1 (5 bases). The CDR3 consists of 12 residues. Trimming left V 5 bases short and J 3 bases short, with 8 bases between. Looked up from germline, CDR1 is SGHDN and CDR2 is FVKESK. The CDR3 DNA sequence: TGTGCCAGCAGCACAGGATTCTACGAGCAGTACTTC. It specifies CASSTGFYEQYF.

The chain's CDR3 is CASSVSAGLANEQFF. As DNA, the CDR3 is TGTGCCAGCAGCGTATCAGCGGGACTAGCGAATGAGCAGTTCTTC. This sequence joins TRBV9 and TRBJ2-1, with 10 positions matching TRBD2. Per the germline V gene, CDR1 is SGDLS and CDR2 is YYNGEE. J was trimmed by 7 bases and V by 1 base; bases with no gene match: 5. The CDR3 spans 15 residues. Together with reference TRBV9 and TRBJ2-1, the CDR3 gives the full variable domain: DSGVTQTPKHLITATGQRVTLRCSPRSGDLSVYWYQQSLDQGLQFLIQYYNGEERAKGNILERFSAQQFPDLHSELNLSSLELGDSALYFCASSVSAGLANEQFFGPGTRLTVL.

This chain connects TRBV19 to TRBJ1-4; 8 bases match TRBD1. Per the germline V gene, CDR1 is LNHDA and CDR2 is SQIVND (reference sequence). The CDR3 has 15 residues. Losses at the gene ends were 5 bases for V and 3 bases for J; bases not matched to a gene: 5. CDR3 bases: TGTGCCAGTAGTGTCAGGGGGCTTGCTAATGAAAAACTGTTTTTT. Translated, it gives CASSVRGLANEKLFF.

V gene TRBV5-4 combines with J gene TRBJ2-6, with D possibly TRBD1 on 5 matching bases. CDR1 SGHNT and CDR2 YYREEE come from the germline V gene (reference sequence). Trimming pared 3 bases from V and 2 bases from J, leaving 9 bases between. This CDR3 region has 15 residues. This CDR3 is CASSSQGTGANVLTF. CDR3 DNA sequence: TGTGCCAGCAGCTCCCAGGGTACTGGGGCCAACGTCCTGACTTTC.

In the case of this clone: At the DNA level, this CDR3 is encoded by other sequences in the same sample as well. The chain is built from TRBV7-9 and TRBJ2-7; D uncertain. CDR1 and CDR2 from the germline V gene are SEHNR and FQNEAQ (reference sequence). Trimming left V 1 base short and J 0 bases short, with 1 base between. CDR3 length: 12 amino acids. The CDR3 here is CASSLGSYEQYF. The CDR3 region has the DNA TGTGCCAGCAGCTTAGGCTCCTACGAGCAGTACTTC.

The chain joins TRBV19 to TRBJ2-1; 10 bases fit TRBD1. V lost 5 bases to trimming and J lost 7 bases; unmatched junction nucleotides: 5. This CDR3 comprises 14 residues. The germline gives CDR1 LNHDA, CDR2 SQIVND (reference sequence). CDR3 amino acids: CASSGGQGRNEQFF. The CDR3, as DNA: TGTGCCAGTAGTGGGGGACAGGGGAGGAATGAGCAGTTCTTC.

By proportion, this clone is medium-sized. V usage is TRBV27 and J usage is TRBJ2-3, with a weak D call TRBD2 (5 bases). CDR1 is MNHEY, CDR2 SMNVEV, per germline (reference sequence). The CDR3 has 13 residues. The V end was cut by 4 bases, the J end by 5 bases, with 10 bases between. CDR3 amino acids: CASSSTSEDTQYF. CDR3 nucleotide sequence: TGTGCCAGCAGTTCCACTAGTGAAGATACGCAGTATTTT.

The rearrangement uses TRBV11-2 and TRBJ2-3; D unclear. Per germline, CDR1 SGHAT and CDR2 FQNNGV. The V gene lost 2 bases and the J gene lost 3 bases, with 0 bases spanning the gap. This CDR3 region has 11 residues. The CDR3, as DNA: TGTGCCAGCAGCTTAACAGATACGCAGTATTTT. It yields the protein CASSLTDTQYF.

For the CDR3, the DNA is TGTGCCAGCAGCTTAATTGGTTCTGGTGTTTGGGATGAGCAGTTCTTC. Translating it yields CASSLIGSGVWDEQFF. This chain links TRBV7-8 with TRBJ2-1, with D uncertain. Germline-derived CDR1 and CDR2 are SGHVS and FQNEAQ. The length of the CDR3 is 16 residues. The germline V and J ends were trimmed by 2 bases and 8 bases, with 19 bases remaining between them.

The chain is built from TRBV7-2 and TRBJ2-7; weak D call: TRBD1 (5 bases). CDR1 is SGHTA, CDR2 FQGNSA, per germline. With 4 bases removed from V and 6 bases from J, the gap between germline ends came to 13 bases. CDR3 length: 13 residues. The DNA for the CDR3 is TGTGCCAGCAGCTCAGGGCCGCGTACCGAGCAGTACTTC. As protein: CASSSGPRTEQYF.

This clone was detected only once. The chain employs TRBV27 and TRBJ1-1; TRBD1 matches 12 bases. Germline-derived CDR1 and CDR2 are MNHEY and SMNVEV (reference sequence). V was clipped by 0 bases and J by 4 bases; unmatched bases: 12. The CDR3 totals 19 residues. The CDR3 loop reads CASSLSGWDRGPVGTEAFF. CDR3 coding DNA: TGTGCCAGCAGTTTATCGGGGTGGGACAGGGGGCCGGTGGGCACTGAAGCTTTCTTT.

The rearrangement joins TRBV6-1 to TRBJ2-7; D not certain. Trimming pared 0 bases from V and 3 bases from J, leaving 12 bases between. CDR3 size: 15 residues. Germline assignment: CDR1 MNHNS and CDR2 SASEGT. CDR3 sequence: CASSEALDSIYEQYF. CDR3 nucleotide sequence: TGTGCCAGCAGTGAAGCGCTGGATTCGATCTACGAGCAGTACTTC.

This clone was counted only a few times. V and J are TRBV9 and TRBJ1-2; unclear D gene. The CDR3 totals 14 residues. V lost 1 base, J lost 9 bases, and 16 bases lay in between. Germline V gene data show CDR1 as SGDLS and CDR2 as YYNGEE. CDR3 nucleotides: TGTGCCAGCAGCGTAAGCAGTCCCTTTTCGCGCTACACCTTC. It specifies CASSVSSPFSRYTF.

To note about this clone: Other DNA sequences in this sample translate to the same CDR3. The chain employs TRBV7-6 and TRBJ2-1; D is unresolved. CDR1 and CDR2 from the germline V gene are SGHVS and FNYEAQ. V gave up 3 bases and J gave up 5 bases, with 8 bases separating them. The CDR3 contains 13 residues. CDR3: CASSLALDNEQFF. DNA for the CDR3: TGTGCCAGCAGCTTGGCCTTGGACAATGAGCAGTTCTTC.

This sequence joins TRBV7-9 and TRBJ2-3; D perhaps matches TRBD2 (5 bases). CDR3 size: 15 residues. Germline CDR1 and CDR2: SEHNR and FQNEAQ (reference sequence). Trimming stripped 4 bases from V and 4 bases from J, with 15 bases between. In DNA form, the CDR3 reads TGTGCCAGCAGCTCAAAGCGGAGGATAGCAGATACGCAGTATTTT. Translation gives CASSSKRRIADTQYF.

This clone was observed a single time. The junction and the germline gene differ at one end; a read error may be behind it. The CDR3 sequence: CASSPPSGEQFF. CDR3 coding DNA: TGTGCCAGCTCCCCACCCTCAGGAGAACAGTTCTTC. V usage is TRBV18 and J usage is TRBJ2-1; no clear D gene. The germline V gene encodes CDR1 KGHSH and CDR2 LQKENI. The CDR3 runs to 12 residues.

The rearrangement links TRBV9 to TRBJ1-1, with a tentative D call TRBD1 (6 bases). Trimming removed 0 bases at V and 7 bases at J, with 13 bases between. This CDR3 is built from 14 residues. The V gene's germline CDR1 is SGDLS and CDR2 YYNGEE. The CDR3 DNA is TGTGCCAGCAGCGTAGGTGGGACACCCGATGAAGCTTTCTTT. This gives the protein CASSVGGTPDEAFF.